Below, 24 T cell receptor beta chains from the same sample are listed, as sequenced in a study of T cell changes during pregnancy in multiple sclerosis (dated by TCRdb to the late 2010s). Library creation used the immunoSEQ multiplex PCR assay. TCRdb mirrors the immuneACCESS table, restricted to in-frame sequences. Some clones are absent from its copies; in checked studies, under half trace to an unresolved V gene, and the reason for the others is unknown. A total of tens of thousands of clones appear in this sample, 90% to 95% of them only once. Together, the top ten hold about 0.8% of the sample. Specimen: peripheral blood, collected in the third trimester of pregnancy. The receptors here all came from a female donor with multiple sclerosis, enrolled in a pregnancy study.

This chain links TRBV15 with TRBJ2-3, with D possibly TRBD2 on 7 matching bases. Germline V CDR1 and CDR2: LNHNV, YYDKDF (reference sequence). The CDR3 consists of 14 residues. The germline V and J ends were trimmed by 1 base and 10 bases, with 15 bases remaining between them. CDR3 sequence (DNA): TGTGCCACCAGCAGAGCGGGGGCTCGGGAGGCGCAGTATTTT. Translated: CATSRAGAREAQYF.

This rearrangement joins TRBV30 to TRBJ1-4; tentatively, D is TRBD1 (6 bases). Germline V lookup: CDR1 GTSNPN, CDR2 SVGIG (reference sequence). The CDR3 length is 19 residues. Deletions cut 6 bases from V and 6 bases from J, with 32 bases between. The DNA of the CDR3 is TGTGCCTGCTTGATCGGGCGAGGGGGATTTCTGAAGACGGATGAAAAACTGTTTTTT. This sequence encodes CACLIGRGGFLKTDEKLFF. The entire variable domain, with the rest obtained from reference TRBV30 and TRBJ1-4, is as follows: SQTIHQWPATLVQPVGSPLSLECTVEGTSNPNLYWYRQAAGRGLQLLFYSVGIGQISSEVPQNLSASRPQDRQFILSSKKLLLSDSGFYLCACLIGRGGFLKTDEKLFFGSGTQLSVL.

This clone showed up just once. The chain combines TRBV28 with TRBJ2-7, with TRBD1 identical over 7 bases. V dropped 2 bases and J dropped 6; count of bases not matched to a gene: 13. This CDR3 region has 16 residues. CDR1 MDHEN and CDR2 SYDVKM come from the germline V gene. CDR3 in amino acids: CASSLPAGTAAFEQYF. As DNA, the CDR3 is TGTGCCAGCAGTTTACCCGCCGGGACAGCGGCTTTCGAGCAGTACTTC.

This clone was picked up one time. The chain employs TRBV6-5 and TRBJ2-1, with D possibly TRBD2 on 6 matching bases. Trimming removed 5 bases at V and 7 bases at J, with 18 bases between. The CDR3 is 15 residues long. The germline CDR1 and CDR2 sequences are MNHEY and SVGAGI. The CDR3 is CASSPRGTSVNEQFF. The CDR3 nucleotides are TGTGCCAGCAGTCCCCGCGGGACCTCCGTGAATGAGCAGTTCTTC.

The V gene is TRBV19, the J gene TRBJ2-6; 9 bases are shared with TRBD1. The CDR3 spans 20 residues. The V segment lost 6 bases and the J segment 0 bases; nucleotides outside the gene matches: 15. Germline lookup yields CDR1 LNHDA and CDR2 SQIVND (reference sequence). The CDR3, as DNA: TGTGCCAGTAGACAGAGAGGGGGGGACAGGGTAGGCTCTGGGGCCAACGTCCTGACTTTC. Its protein is CASRQRGGDRVGSGANVLTF.

The chain joins TRBV27 to TRBJ1-2, with a weak D call TRBD1 (6 bases). The CDR3 loop spans 15 amino acids. V lost 5 bases and J 4 bases, leaving 17 bases between the germline ends. From germline, CDR1 is MNHEY and CDR2 SMNVEV (reference sequence). The CDR3 region is CASSPRTVGGYGYTF. The CDR3 DNA follows: TGTGCCAGCAGTCCCAGGACCGTAGGGGGCTATGGCTACACCTTC.

The J gene is TRBJ1-2, the V gene TRBV5-6; D possibly corresponds to TRBD1 (5 bases). Trimming took 1 base from V and 3 from J, leaving 7 bases between them. The CDR3 consists of 13 residues. Per the germline V gene, CDR1 is SGHDT and CDR2 is YYEEEE. CDR3 sequence: CASSLSGDYGYTF. The DNA of the CDR3 is TGTGCCAGCAGCTTGTCGGGGGACTATGGCTACACCTTC.

This sequence joins TRBV6-5 and TRBJ2-1; D may be TRBD2 (5 bases). CDR1 is MNHEY and CDR2 is SVGAGI in the germline V gene. Trimming took 5 bases from V and 5 from J, leaving 10 bases between them. There are 13 residues in the CDR3. CDR3 in amino acids: CASSNPGNNEQFF. For the CDR3, the DNA is TGTGCCAGCAGTAACCCCGGGAACAATGAGCAGTTCTTC.

The gene calls are TRBV21-1 and TRBJ2-5; the table's D call, TRBD2, has no DNA check behind it. TRBV21-1 is recorded as a pseudogene. The CDR3 contains 14 residues. CDR3 residues: CASRGREAGETQYF. DNA for the CDR3: TGTGCCAGCCGGGGGCGGGAGGCCGGGGAGACCCAGTACTTC.

The chain is built from TRBV28 and TRBJ2-5; no clear D gene. Germline CDR1 is MDHEN and CDR2 is SYDVKM. Between the trimmed V and J ends, which lost 5 bases and 4 bases, there was a span of 8 bases. The CDR3 sequence is 12 residues long. For the CDR3, the DNA is TGTGCCAGCAGTCCATTCATAGAGACCCAGTACTTC. Translating it yields CASSPFIETQYF. Combining the CDR3 with reference TRBV28 and TRBJ2-5 gives the whole variable domain DVKVTQSSRYLVKRTGEKVFLECVQDMDHENMFWYRQDPGLGLRLIYFSYDVKMKEKGDIPEGYSVSREKKERFSLILESASTNQTSMYLCASSPFIETQYFGPGTRLLVL.

V and J are TRBV18 and TRBJ2-3; 10 bases match TRBD2. V was clipped by 2 bases and J by 0 bases; unmatched bases: 2. This CDR3 contains 16 residues. In germline, CDR1 is KGHSH, CDR2 LQKENI. The CDR3 DNA reads as TGTGCCAGCTCACCAGTACTAGCGGGAAGCACAGATACGCAGTATTTT. It translates to CASSPVLAGSTDTQYF.

This clone is a singleton in its sample. The gene calls are TRBV9 and TRBJ2-1; tentatively, D is TRBD2 (5 bases). With 0 bases removed from V and 6 bases from J, the gap between germline ends came to 10 bases. This CDR3 spans 14 amino acids. The germline CDR1 and CDR2 sequences are SGDLS and YYNGEE. The CDR3 coding sequence is TGTGCCAGCAGCGTAGCGGGGATTGGCAATGAGCAGTTCTTC. Protein: CASSVAGIGNEQFF.

This sequence joins TRBV30 and TRBJ1-4; TRBD1 might be the D (6 bases). Trimming cost V 1 base and J 9 bases, with 15 bases left between them. The V gene's germline CDR1 is GTSNPN and CDR2 SVGIG (reference sequence). CDR3 size: 14 residues. The CDR3 here is CAWSGGLSNQKLFF. CDR3 sequence (DNA): TGTGCCTGGAGTGGGGGGCTGTCCAACCAAAAACTGTTTTTT.

This sequence joins TRBV5-5 and TRBJ2-7; tentative D call: TRBD1 (6 bases). Trimming shortened V by 0 bases and J by 4 bases, and 17 bases separated the two germline ends. In germline, CDR1 is SGHKS, CDR2 YYEKEE (reference sequence). This CDR3 spans 16 amino acids. CDR3 residues: CASSLGLGGFVYEQYF. CDR3 nucleotide sequence: TGTGCCAGCAGCTTGGGGCTAGGGGGTTTTGTTTACGAGCAGTACTTC.

This chain uses TRBV2 with TRBJ1-5; D possibly corresponds to TRBD1 (5 bases). Trimming stripped 7 bases from V and 3 bases from J, with 13 bases between. Germline-derived CDR1 and CDR2 are SNHLY and FYNNEI. The CDR3 has 14 amino acids. The chain's CDR3 is CASTEEGNNQPQHF. CDR3 nucleotide sequence: TGTGCCAGCACCGAGGAGGGGAACAATCAGCCCCAGCATTTT. Variable domain in full (rest from reference TRBV2 and TRBJ1-5): EPEVTQTPSHQVTQMGQEVILRCVPISNHLYFYWYRQILGQKVEFLVSFYNNEISEKSEIFDDQFSVERPDGSNFTLKIRSTKLEDSAMYFCASTEEGNNQPQHFGDGTRLSIL.

The genes are TRBV2 and TRBJ1-1, with D perhaps matching TRBD1 (5 bases). The CDR3 runs to 14 residues. CDR1 is SNHLY and CDR2 is FYNNEI in the germline V gene. V shed 4 bases and J shed 1 base, with 10 bases lying between them. This CDR3 is CASSGGGANTEAFF. CDR3 bases: TGTGCCAGCAGTGGGGGGGGTGCGAACACTGAAGCTTTCTTT.

The V and J genes are TRBV5-1 and TRBJ2-7; D is unclear. The CDR3 is made up of 11 amino acids. Trimming pared 0 bases from V and 6 bases from J, leaving 4 bases between. Germline loops: CDR1 SGHRS, CDR2 YFSETQ. The DNA of the CDR3 is TGCGCCAGCAGCTTGGGAGCCGAGCAGTACTTC. Its translation is CASSLGAEQYF.

The chain links TRBV25-1 to TRBJ2-7; TRBD1 matches 10 bases. The CDR3 consists of 15 residues. Per the germline V gene, CDR1 is MGHDK and CDR2 is SYGVNS. Trimming removed 4 bases from V and 2 bases from J; junction bases left unmatched: 5. The CDR3 loop is CASSGGTGETYEQYF. The DNA of the CDR3 is TGTGCCAGCAGTGGGGGGACAGGGGAAACCTACGAGCAGTACTTC.

The V and J genes are TRBV19 and TRBJ1-1; 9 nucleotides match TRBD1. J was trimmed by 1 base and V by 5 bases; bases with no gene match: 14. This CDR3 is 18 amino acids long. Germline V gene sequence: CDR1 LNHDA, CDR2 SQIVND (reference sequence). The chain's CDR3 is CASSPGGTGIRSNTEAFF. The DNA for the CDR3 is TGTGCCAGTAGTCCCGGTGGGACAGGGATTAGGTCGAACACTGAAGCTTTCTTT.

The DNA for the CDR3 is TGTGCCAGCAGTCAACAGCCCGTCTATGGCTACACCTTC. Protein product: CASSQQPVYGYTF. This chain links TRBV6-1 with TRBJ1-2, with D unclear. This CDR3 is built from 13 residues. Germline V CDR1 and CDR2: MNHNS, SASEGT. Trimming took 5 bases from V and 4 from J, leaving 11 bases between them.

This chain uses TRBV4-1 with TRBJ2-6; TRBD1 aligns across 8 bases. With V trimmed by 0 bases and J by 2 bases, 12 bases remained unmatched. The CDR3 totals 20 residues. The germline CDR1 and CDR2 sequences are MGHRA and YSYEKL. The DNA of the CDR3 is TGCGCCAGCAGCCAAGATCGGTGGCAGGGGGCGGTTGCTGGGGCCAACGTCCTGACTTTC. Translating gives CASSQDRWQGAVAGANVLTF.

The V gene is TRBV7-9, the J gene TRBJ2-7; tentatively, D is TRBD2 (6 bases). Germline loops: CDR1 SEHNR, CDR2 FQNEAQ (reference sequence). V was pared by 3 bases and J by 6 bases, with 6 bases between. The CDR3 length is 11 residues. The CDR3 DNA follows: TGTGCCAGCAGCTTTAGCGGCGAGCAGTACTTC. Protein sequence: CASSFSGEQYF.

This clone was found once. The genes are TRBV7-9 and TRBJ2-1; no clear D. Trimming left V 4 bases short and J 1 base short, with 17 bases between. This CDR3 has 17 amino acids. In germline, CDR1 is SEHNR, CDR2 FQNEAQ (reference sequence). The CDR3 DNA reads TGTGCCAGCAGCTCCCCGACTCTTGTCAAATCCTACAATGAGCAGTTCTTC. Translated: CASSSPTLVKSYNEQFF.

The V call is TRBV19, the J call TRBJ1-2; 8 bases line up with TRBD1. After removal of 3 bases from V and 7 bases from J, the junction contained 22 bases not matched to a gene. This CDR3 comprises 19 residues. Germline V gene sequence: CDR1 LNHDA, CDR2 SQIVND (reference sequence). The CDR3 spells CASSIPRQGFTVTGRGYTF. The CDR3 DNA sequence: TGTGCCAGTAGTATTCCCCGACAGGGGTTTACCGTTACGGGTCGTGGCTACACCTTC.